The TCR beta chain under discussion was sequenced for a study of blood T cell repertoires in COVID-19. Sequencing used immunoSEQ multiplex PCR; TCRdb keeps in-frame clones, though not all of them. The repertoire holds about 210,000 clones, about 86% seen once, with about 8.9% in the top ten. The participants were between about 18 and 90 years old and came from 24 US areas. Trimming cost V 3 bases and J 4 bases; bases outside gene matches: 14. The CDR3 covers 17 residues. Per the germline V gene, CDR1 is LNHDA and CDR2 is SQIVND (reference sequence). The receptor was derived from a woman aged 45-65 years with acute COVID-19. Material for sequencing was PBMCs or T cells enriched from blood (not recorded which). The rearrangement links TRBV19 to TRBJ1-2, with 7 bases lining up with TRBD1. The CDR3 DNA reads TGTGCCAGTAGTATGTCGCCCGCGACAGGGTCGGGCTATGGCTACACCTTC. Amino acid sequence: CASSMSPATGSGYGYTF.